Shown below are 9 T cell receptor beta chains from a single sample sequenced in a study of CD8 T cells in Susac syndrome. A quantity of about 0.5 to 1 ug RNA underwent reverse transcription using random hexamers. In TCRdb, the immunoSEQ multiplex PCR reads were re-called with MiXCR into one record per CDR3 protein. The data contain roughly 140,000 distinct CDR3 sequences, 85% to 95% of them seen just once; the ten biggest clones take up 0.2% to 0.25%. Specimen: CD8+ T cells from PBMCs. Source of these receptors: a human donor with multiple sclerosis.

J is TRBJ2-5 and V is TRBV4-1; D ambiguous. Trimming left V 4 bases short and J 1 base short, with 10 bases between. This CDR3 is 14 amino acids long. The germline V gene encodes CDR1 MGHRA and CDR2 YSYEKL. The CDR3 loop reads CASSLKVVQETQYF. In DNA form, the CDR3 reads TGCGCCAGCAGCCTAAAAGTAGTCCAAGAGACCCAGTACTTC.

The V gene is TRBV29-1, the J gene TRBJ2-1; 7 nucleotides line up with TRBD1. V trimming: 2 bases; J trimming: 6 bases; junction bases outside the gene matches: 13. Per the germline V gene, CDR1 is SQVTM and CDR2 is ANQGSEA. The CDR3 covers 16 residues. The DNA for the CDR3 is TGCAGCGTTGAACTTCTTTTACAGGGGCTGGGCAATGAGCAGTTCTTC. Translating it yields CSVELLLQGLGNEQFF.

The chain links TRBV15 to TRBJ1-2; the D is unclear. Germline V gene data show CDR1 as LNHNV and CDR2 as YYDKDF (reference sequence). Trimming cost V 1 base and J 8 bases, with 8 bases left between them. CDR3 length: 12 residues. The CDR3 bases are TGTGCCACCAGCAGAGCAGCGAGAGGCTACACCTTC. This translates into CATSRAARGYTF. The full variable domain, in which reference TRBV15 and TRBJ1-2 provide the parts outside the CDR3, is DAMVIQNPRYQVTQFGKPVTLSCSQTLNHNVMYWYQQKSSQAPKLLFHYYDKDFNNEADTPDNFQSRRPNTSFCFLDIRSPGLGDTAMYLCATSRAARGYTFGSGTRLTVV.

This clonotype was counted a single time. The chain links TRBV14 to TRBJ1-2; a weak D match, TRBD1 (6 bases). This CDR3 is 15 amino acids long. V lost 0 bases, J lost 6 bases, and 14 bases lay in between. CDR1 and CDR2 (germline): SGHDN, FVKESK. CDR3 DNA: TGTGCCAGCAGCCAAGATCAGCGGGGGCACGATGGCTACACCTTC. Translated, it gives CASSQDQRGHDGYTF.

CDR3 in DNA: TGTGCCAGCAGCTCGACAGGGGAGTCCACTGAAGCTTTCTTT. Translated, it gives CASSSTGESTEAFF. This chain uses TRBV7-9 with TRBJ1-1; 8 bases fit TRBD1. V gave up 4 bases and J gave up 4 bases; unmatched junction bases: 5. The CDR3 loop spans 14 amino acids. Germline V gene lookup returns CDR1 SEHNR and CDR2 FQNEAQ (reference sequence).

The chain recombines TRBV13 with TRBJ2-1; D is perhaps TRBD2 (6 bases). Germline V CDR1 and CDR2: PRHDT, FYEKMQ (reference sequence). The V and J ends lost 2 bases and 15 bases respectively, with 17 bases between them. The CDR3 runs to 13 residues. The CDR3 sequence: CASSLKEGGGMFF. CDR3 nucleotides: TGTGCCAGCAGCTTAAAGGAGGGAGGAGGGATGTTCTTC.

This clonotype was observed a few times. The gene calls are TRBV15 and TRBJ1-1, with 8 bases aligning to TRBD1. There are 15 residues in the CDR3. Germline-derived CDR1 and CDR2 are LNHNV and YYDKDF (reference sequence). The trim removed 3 bases at V and 0 bases at J, leaving 3 bases unmatched. As DNA, the CDR3 is TGTGCCACCAGCAGGGACAGGGCGATGAACACTGAAGCTTTCTTT. Its translation is CATSRDRAMNTEAFF.

This chain connects TRBV15 to TRBJ2-5, with 11 bases matching TRBD2. Unmatched junction bases numbered 9, after V lost 0 bases and J lost 12 bases. Germline V gives CDR1 LNHNV, CDR2 YYDKDF (reference sequence). The CDR3 loop spans 15 amino acids. CDR3 nucleotide sequence: TGTGCCACCAGCAGAGATAGGCTAGCGGGGGGAATCGAGTACTTC. Amino acids: CATSRDRLAGGIEYF.

The V call is TRBV5-1, the J call TRBJ1-5; D is unresolved. Germline V gene data show CDR1 as SGHRS and CDR2 as YFSETQ. V gave up 0 bases and J gave up 7 bases, with 8 bases separating them. This CDR3 is built from 13 residues. CDR3 sequence reads: CASSLAGKQPQHF. The CDR3 bases are TGCGCCAGCAGCTTGGCCGGGAAACAGCCCCAGCATTTT. Full variable domain (outside the CDR3, taken from reference TRBV5-1 and TRBJ1-5): KAGVTQTPRYLIKTRGQQVTLSCSPISGHRSVSWYQQTPGQGLQFLFEYFSETQRNKGNFPGRFSGRQFSNSRSEMNVSTLELGDSALYLCASSLAGKQPQHFGDGTRLSIL.